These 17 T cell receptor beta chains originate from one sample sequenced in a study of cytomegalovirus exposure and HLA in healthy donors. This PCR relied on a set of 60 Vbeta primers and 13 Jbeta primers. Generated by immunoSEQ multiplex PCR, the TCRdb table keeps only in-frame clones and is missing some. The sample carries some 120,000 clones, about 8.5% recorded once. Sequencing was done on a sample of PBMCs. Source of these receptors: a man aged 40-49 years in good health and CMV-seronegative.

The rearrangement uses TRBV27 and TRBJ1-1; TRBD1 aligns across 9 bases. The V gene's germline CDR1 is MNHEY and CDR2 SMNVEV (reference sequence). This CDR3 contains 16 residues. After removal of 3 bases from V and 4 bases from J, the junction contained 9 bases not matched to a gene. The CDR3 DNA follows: TGTGCCAGCAGTTTGGTCCCGGGACAGGGCAGCACTGAAGCTTTCTTT. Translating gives CASSLVPGQGSTEAFF.

The CDR3 sequence: CASREPTTNTGELFF. The CDR3 DNA reads as TGTGCCAGCAGGGAACCAACAACGAACACCGGGGAGCTGTTTTTT. The chain is built from TRBV2 and TRBJ2-2; D call uncertain. The CDR3 loop spans 15 amino acids. CDR1 is SNHLY and CDR2 is FYNNEI in the germline V gene. V lost 6 bases and J 0 bases, leaving 11 bases between the germline ends.

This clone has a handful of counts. CDR3 nucleotide sequence: TGTGCCAGCAGTTCTGCAGGGGGCTACTATGGCTACACCTTC. The encoded protein is CASSSAGGYYGYTF. The chain employs TRBV28 and TRBJ1-2; 8 bases are a match to TRBD1. CDR3 size: 14 residues. Germline V gene lookup returns CDR1 MDHEN and CDR2 SYDVKM. The V gene end was trimmed by 4 bases and the J gene end by 3 bases; junction bases not matched to a gene: 4.

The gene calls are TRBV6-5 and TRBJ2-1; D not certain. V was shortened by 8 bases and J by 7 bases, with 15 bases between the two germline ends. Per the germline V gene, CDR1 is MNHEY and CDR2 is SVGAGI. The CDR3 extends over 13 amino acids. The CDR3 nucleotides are TGTGCCAGCTACACAGTTCCAAGGAATGAGCAGTTCTTC. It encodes CASYTVPRNEQFF.

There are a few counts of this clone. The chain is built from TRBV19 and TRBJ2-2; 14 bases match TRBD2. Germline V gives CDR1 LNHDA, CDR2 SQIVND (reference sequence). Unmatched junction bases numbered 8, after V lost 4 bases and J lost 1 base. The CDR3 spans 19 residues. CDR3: CASSNGGLAGGLNTGELFF. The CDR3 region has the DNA TGTGCCAGTAGTAATGGTGGACTAGCGGGGGGTCTGAACACCGGGGAGCTGTTTTTT. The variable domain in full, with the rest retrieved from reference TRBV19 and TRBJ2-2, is DGGITQSPKYLFRKEGQNVTLSCEQNLNHDAMYWYRQDPGQGLRLIYYSQIVNDFQKGDIAEGYSVSREKKESFPLTVTSAQKNPTAFYLCASSNGGLAGGLNTGELFFGEGSRLTVL.

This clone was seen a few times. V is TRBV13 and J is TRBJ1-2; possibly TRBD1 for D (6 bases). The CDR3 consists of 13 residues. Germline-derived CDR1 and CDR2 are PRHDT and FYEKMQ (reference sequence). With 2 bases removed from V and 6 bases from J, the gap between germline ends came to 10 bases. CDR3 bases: TGTGCCAGCAGCTTAACAGGGTTGGATGGCTACACCTTC. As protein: CASSLTGLDGYTF.

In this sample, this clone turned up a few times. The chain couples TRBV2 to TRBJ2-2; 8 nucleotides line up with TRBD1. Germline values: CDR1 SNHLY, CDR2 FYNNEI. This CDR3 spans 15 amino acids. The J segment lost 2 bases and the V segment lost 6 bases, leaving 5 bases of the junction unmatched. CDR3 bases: TGTGCCAGCAGAGCCGGGACAGGAAACACCGGGGAGCTGTTTTTT. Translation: CASRAGTGNTGELFF.

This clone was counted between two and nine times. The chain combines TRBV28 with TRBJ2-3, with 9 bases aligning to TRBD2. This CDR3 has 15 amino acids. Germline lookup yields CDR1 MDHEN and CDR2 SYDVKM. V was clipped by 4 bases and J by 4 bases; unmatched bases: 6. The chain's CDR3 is CASSSRGGAADTQYF. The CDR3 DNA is TGTGCCAGCAGTTCGCGCGGGGGGGCGGCAGATACGCAGTATTTT.

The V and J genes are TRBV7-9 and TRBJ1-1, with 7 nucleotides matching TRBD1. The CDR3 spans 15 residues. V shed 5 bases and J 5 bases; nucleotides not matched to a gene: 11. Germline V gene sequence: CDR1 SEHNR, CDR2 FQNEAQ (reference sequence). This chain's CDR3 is CASSGGTAVWTEAFF. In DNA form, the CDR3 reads TGTGCCAGCAGCGGGGGGACAGCTGTATGGACTGAAGCTTTCTTT.

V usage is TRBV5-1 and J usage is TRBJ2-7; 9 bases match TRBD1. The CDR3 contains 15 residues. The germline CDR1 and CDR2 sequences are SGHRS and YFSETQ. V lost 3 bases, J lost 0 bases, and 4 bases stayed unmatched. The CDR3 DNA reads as TGCGCCAGCAGCTGGGGGACAGGGAACTCCTACGAGCAGTACTTC. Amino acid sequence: CASSWGTGNSYEQYF. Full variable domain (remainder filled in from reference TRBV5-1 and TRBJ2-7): KAGVTQTPRYLIKTRGQQVTLSCSPISGHRSVSWYQQTPGQGLQFLFEYFSETQRNKGNFPGRFSGRQFSNSRSEMNVSTLELGDSALYLCASSWGTGNSYEQYFGPGTRLTVT.

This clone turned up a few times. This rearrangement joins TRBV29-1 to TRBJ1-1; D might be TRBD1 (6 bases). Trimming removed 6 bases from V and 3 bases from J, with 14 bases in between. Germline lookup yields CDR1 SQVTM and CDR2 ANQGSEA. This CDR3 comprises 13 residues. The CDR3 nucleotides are TGCAGCGTCGTCGGGGGGGCGGACACTGAAGCTTTCTTT. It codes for CSVVGGADTEAFF.

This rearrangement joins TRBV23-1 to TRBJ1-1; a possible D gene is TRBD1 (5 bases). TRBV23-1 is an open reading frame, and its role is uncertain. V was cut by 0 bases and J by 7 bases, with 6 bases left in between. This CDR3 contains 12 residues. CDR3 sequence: CASSQSGLEAFF. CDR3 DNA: TGCGCCAGCAGTCAATCGGGACTTGAAGCTTTCTTT.

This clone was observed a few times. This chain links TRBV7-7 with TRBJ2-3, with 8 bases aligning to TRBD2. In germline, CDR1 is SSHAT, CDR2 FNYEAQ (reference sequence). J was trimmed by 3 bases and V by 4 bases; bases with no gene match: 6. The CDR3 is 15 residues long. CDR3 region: CASSSGREETDTQYF. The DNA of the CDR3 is TGTGCCAGCAGCTCCGGGAGGGAGGAGACAGATACGCAGTATTTT. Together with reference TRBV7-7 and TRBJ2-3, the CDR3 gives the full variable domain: GAGVSQSPRYKVTKRGQDVTLRCDPISSHATLYWYQQALGQGPEFLTYFNYEAQPDKSGLPSDRFSAERPEGSISTLTIQRTEQRDSAMYRCASSSGREETDTQYFGPGTRLTVL.

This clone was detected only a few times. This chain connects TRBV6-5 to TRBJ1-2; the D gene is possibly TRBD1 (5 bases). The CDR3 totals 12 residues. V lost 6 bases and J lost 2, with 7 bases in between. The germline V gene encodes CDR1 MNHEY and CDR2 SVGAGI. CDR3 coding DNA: TGTGCCAGCAGGGGACTGAACTATGGCTACACCTTC. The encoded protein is CASRGLNYGYTF.

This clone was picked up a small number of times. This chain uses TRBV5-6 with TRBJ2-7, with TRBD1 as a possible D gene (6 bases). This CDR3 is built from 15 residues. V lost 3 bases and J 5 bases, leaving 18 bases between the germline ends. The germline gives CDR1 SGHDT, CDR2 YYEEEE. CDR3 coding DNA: TGTGCCAGCAGCTCCCTAAAACAGGGTATGAACGAGCAGTACTTC. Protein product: CASSSLKQGMNEQYF.

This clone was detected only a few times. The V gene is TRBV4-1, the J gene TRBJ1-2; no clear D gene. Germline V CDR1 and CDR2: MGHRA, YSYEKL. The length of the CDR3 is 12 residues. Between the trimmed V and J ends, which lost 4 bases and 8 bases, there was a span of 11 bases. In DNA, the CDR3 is TGCGCCAGCAGCCGGGCCCGAGGGGGCTACACCTTC. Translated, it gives CASSRARGGYTF.

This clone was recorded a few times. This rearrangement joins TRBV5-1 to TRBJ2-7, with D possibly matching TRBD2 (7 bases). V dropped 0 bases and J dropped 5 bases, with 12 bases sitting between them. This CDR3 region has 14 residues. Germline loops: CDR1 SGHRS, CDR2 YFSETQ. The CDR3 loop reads CASSLEAGAHEQYF. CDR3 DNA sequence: TGCGCCAGCAGCTTGGAGGCGGGGGCCCACGAGCAGTACTTC.